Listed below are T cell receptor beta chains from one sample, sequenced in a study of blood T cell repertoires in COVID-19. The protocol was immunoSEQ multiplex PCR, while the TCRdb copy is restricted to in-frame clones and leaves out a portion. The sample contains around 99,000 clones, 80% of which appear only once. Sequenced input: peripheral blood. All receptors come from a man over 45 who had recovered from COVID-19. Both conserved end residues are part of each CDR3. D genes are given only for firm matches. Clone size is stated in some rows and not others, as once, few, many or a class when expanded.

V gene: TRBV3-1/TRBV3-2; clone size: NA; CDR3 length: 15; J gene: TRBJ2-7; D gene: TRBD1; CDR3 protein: CASSQATGGTYEQYF; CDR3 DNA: TGTGCCAGCAGCCAAGCCACAGGGGGCACCTACGAGCAGTACTTC
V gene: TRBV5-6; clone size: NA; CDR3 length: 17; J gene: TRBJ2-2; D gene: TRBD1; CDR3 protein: CASSPEPATGGTGELFF; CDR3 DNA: TGTGCCAGCAGCCCCGAGCCGGCTACAGGGGGCACCGGGGAGCTGTTTTTT
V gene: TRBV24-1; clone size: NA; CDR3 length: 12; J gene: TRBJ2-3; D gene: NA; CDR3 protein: CATSQRARAQYF; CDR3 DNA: TGTGCCACCAGTCAGAGGGCGAGAGCGCAGTATTTT
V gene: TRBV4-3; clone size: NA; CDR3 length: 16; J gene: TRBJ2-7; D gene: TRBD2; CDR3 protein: CASSQDPGLAGYEQYF; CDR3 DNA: TGCGCCAGCAGCCAAGACCCCGGACTAGCGGGCTACGAGCAGTACTTC
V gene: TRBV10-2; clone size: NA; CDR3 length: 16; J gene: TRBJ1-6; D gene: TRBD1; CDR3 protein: CASFGGTGEERSPLHF; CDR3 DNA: TGCGCCAGTTTCGGGGGGACAGGGGAGGAGCGTTCACCCCTCCACTTT
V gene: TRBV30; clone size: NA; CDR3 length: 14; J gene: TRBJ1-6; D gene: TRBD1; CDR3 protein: CAWSVRGGESPLHF; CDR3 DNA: TGTGCCTGGAGTGTACGAGGGGGCGAATCACCCCTCCACTTT
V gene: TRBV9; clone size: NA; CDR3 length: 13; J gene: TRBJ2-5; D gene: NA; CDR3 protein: CASSHTTAETQYF; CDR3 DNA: TGTGCCAGCAGCCATACTACGGCAGAGACCCAGTACTTC
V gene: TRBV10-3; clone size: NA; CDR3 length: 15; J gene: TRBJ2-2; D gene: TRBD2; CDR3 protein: CAIQSERDHTGELFF; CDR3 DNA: TGTGCCATCCAGAGTGAGCGGGACCACACCGGGGAGCTGTTTTTT
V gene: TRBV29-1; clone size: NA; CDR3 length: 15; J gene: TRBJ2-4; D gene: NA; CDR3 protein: CSVRRGVGVENIQYF; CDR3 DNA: TGCAGCGTTCGGCGTGGCGTAGGAGTGGAAAACATTCAGTACTTC
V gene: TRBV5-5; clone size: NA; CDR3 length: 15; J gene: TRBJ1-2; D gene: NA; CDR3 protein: CASSFGLDGKEGYTF; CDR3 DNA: TGTGCCAGCAGCTTTGGACTGGACGGGAAGGAAGGCTACACCTTC
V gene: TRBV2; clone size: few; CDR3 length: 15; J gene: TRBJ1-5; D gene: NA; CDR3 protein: CASSEGAGEGQPQHF; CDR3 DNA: TGTGCCAGCAGTGAAGGAGCAGGGGAAGGCCAGCCCCAGCATTTT
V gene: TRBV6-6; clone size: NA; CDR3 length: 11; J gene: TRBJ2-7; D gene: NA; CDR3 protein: CAIIRAHEQYF; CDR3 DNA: TGTGCCATCATCAGGGCCCACGAGCAGTACTTC
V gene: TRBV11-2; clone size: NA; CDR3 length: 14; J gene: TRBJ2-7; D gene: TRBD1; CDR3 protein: CASSRDRGLHEQYF; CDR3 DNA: TGTGCCAGCAGCAGGGACAGGGGGCTCCACGAGCAGTACTTC
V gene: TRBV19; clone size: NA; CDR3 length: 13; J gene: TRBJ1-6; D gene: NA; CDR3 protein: CASRPQGNSPLHF; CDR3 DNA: TGTGCCAGTAGGCCTCAGGGCAATTCACCCCTCCACTTT
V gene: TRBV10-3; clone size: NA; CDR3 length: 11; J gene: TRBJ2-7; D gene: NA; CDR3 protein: CAISVGDEQYF; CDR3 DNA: TGTGCCATCAGTGTGGGAGACGAGCAGTACTTC
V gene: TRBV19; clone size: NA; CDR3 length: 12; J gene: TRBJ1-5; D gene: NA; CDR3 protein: CASSTNNQPQHF; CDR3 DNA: TGTGCCAGTAGTACTAACAATCAGCCCCAGCATTTT
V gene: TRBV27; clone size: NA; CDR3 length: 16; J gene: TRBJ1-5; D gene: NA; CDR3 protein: CASSLSRDISNQPQHF; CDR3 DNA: TGTGCCAGCAGTTTATCCCGGGACATTAGCAATCAGCCCCAGCATTTT
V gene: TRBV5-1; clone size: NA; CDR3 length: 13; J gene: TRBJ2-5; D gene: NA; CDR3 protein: CASSSRGQETQYF; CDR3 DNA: TGCGCCAGCAGCTCCCGGGGACAAGAGACCCAGTACTTC
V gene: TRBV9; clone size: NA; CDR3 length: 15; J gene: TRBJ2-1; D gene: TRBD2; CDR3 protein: CASSVSGVTYNEQFF; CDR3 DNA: TGTGCCAGCAGCGTCAGCGGGGTGACCTACAATGAGCAGTTCTTC
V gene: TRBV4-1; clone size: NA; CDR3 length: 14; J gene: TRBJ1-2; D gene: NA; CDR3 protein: CASSQEGDLYGYTF; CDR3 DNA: TGCGCCAGCAGCCAAGAGGGCGATCTCTATGGCTACACCTTC
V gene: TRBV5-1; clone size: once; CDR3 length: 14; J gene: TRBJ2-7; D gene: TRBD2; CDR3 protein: CASCLGTSSYEQYF; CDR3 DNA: TGCGCCAGCTGTTTGGGGACTAGCTCCTACGAGCAGTACTTC
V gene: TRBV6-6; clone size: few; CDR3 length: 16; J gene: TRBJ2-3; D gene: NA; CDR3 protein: CASSYSIFEASDTQYF; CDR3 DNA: TGTGCCAGCAGTTACTCGATCTTCGAGGCTTCAGATACGCAGTATTTT
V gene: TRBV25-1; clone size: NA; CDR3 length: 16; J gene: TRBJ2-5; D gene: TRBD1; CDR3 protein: CASSGRGTASQETQYF; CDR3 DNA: TGTGCCAGCAGTGGTCGTGGGACAGCAAGCCAAGAGACCCAGTACTTC
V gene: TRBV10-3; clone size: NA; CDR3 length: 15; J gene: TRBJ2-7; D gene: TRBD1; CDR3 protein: CAISESGTGTYEQYF; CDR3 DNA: TGTGCCATCAGTGAGTCCGGGACAGGCACCTACGAGCAGTACTTC
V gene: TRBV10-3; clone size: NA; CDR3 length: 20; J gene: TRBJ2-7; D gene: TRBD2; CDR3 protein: CAISDLRSRGSGAGIYEQYF; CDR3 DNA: TGTGCCATCAGTGATCTTAGGTCGAGGGGAAGCGGAGCGGGAATCTACGAGCAGTACTTC
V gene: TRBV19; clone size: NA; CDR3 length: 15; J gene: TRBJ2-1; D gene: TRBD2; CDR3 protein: CASSKGLATYNEQFF; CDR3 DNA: TGTGCCAGTAGTAAGGGACTAGCCACCTACAATGAGCAGTTCTTC
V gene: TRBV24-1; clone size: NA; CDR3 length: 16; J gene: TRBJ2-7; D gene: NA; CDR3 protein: CATSGGSGLSGYEQYF; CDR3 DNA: TGTGCCACCAGTGGCGGATCGGGACTCTCGGGGTACGAGCAGTACTTC
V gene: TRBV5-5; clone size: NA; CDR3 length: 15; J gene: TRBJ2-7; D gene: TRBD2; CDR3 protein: CASSLALAGFYEQYF; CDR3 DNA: TGTGCCAGCAGCTTGGCACTAGCGGGCTTCTACGAGCAGTACTTC
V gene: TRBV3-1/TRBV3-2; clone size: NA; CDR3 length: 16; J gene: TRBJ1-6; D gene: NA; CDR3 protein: CASSQIHSSYNSPLHF; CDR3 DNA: TGTGCCAGCAGCCAGATCCACAGCTCCTATAATTCACCCCTCCACTTT
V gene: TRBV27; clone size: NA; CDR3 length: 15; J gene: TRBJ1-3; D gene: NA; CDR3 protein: CASSLWGGTGNTIYF; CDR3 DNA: TGTGCCAGCAGTTTATGGGGGGGGACTGGAAACACCATATATTTT
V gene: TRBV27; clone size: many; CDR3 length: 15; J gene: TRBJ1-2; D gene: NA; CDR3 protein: CASSSVFTANYGYTF; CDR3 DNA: TGTGCCAGCAGTTCGGTGTTTACTGCTAACTATGGCTACACCTTC
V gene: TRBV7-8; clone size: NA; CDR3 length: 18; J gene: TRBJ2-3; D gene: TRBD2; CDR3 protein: CASSSLGGAGEYTDTQYF; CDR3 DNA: TGTGCCAGCAGCTCCCTGGGGGGAGCGGGGGAGTACACAGATACGCAGTATTTT
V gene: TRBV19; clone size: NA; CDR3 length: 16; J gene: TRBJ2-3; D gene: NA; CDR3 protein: CASKISASFRGDTQYF; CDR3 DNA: TGTGCCAGCAAAATCTCGGCATCTTTCAGGGGAGATACGCAGTATTTT